The clone carrying this T cell receptor (beta chain) has only a few counts. Sample-barcoded 5' priming and a J-beta primer mix drove a second PCR of about 6 to 12 cycles. In TCRdb, the 5' RACE reads were re-called with MiXCR into one record per CDR3 protein. The data hold approximately 350,000 distinct CDR3 sequences, with about half observed a single time. The data were taken from a study of blood T cells in healthy people across ages. Across the whole study: Template-switching capture recovered about one barcoded beta molecule per two T cells.

Germline V gives CDR1 LGHDT, CDR2 YNNKEL (reference sequence). Trimming took off 0 bases at V and 1 base at J, with 11 bases between the two ends. The CDR3 covers 16 residues. Sequenced material: blood. This sequence joins TRBV3-1 and TRBJ2-3, with a weak D call TRBD2 (6 bases). The TCR originated in a man aged 55 to 70 in good health. CDR3 nucleotides: TGTGCCAGCAGCCAAGATCTGCGGGGACGCACAGATACGCAGTATTTT. Its protein product is CASSQDLRGRTDTQYF.